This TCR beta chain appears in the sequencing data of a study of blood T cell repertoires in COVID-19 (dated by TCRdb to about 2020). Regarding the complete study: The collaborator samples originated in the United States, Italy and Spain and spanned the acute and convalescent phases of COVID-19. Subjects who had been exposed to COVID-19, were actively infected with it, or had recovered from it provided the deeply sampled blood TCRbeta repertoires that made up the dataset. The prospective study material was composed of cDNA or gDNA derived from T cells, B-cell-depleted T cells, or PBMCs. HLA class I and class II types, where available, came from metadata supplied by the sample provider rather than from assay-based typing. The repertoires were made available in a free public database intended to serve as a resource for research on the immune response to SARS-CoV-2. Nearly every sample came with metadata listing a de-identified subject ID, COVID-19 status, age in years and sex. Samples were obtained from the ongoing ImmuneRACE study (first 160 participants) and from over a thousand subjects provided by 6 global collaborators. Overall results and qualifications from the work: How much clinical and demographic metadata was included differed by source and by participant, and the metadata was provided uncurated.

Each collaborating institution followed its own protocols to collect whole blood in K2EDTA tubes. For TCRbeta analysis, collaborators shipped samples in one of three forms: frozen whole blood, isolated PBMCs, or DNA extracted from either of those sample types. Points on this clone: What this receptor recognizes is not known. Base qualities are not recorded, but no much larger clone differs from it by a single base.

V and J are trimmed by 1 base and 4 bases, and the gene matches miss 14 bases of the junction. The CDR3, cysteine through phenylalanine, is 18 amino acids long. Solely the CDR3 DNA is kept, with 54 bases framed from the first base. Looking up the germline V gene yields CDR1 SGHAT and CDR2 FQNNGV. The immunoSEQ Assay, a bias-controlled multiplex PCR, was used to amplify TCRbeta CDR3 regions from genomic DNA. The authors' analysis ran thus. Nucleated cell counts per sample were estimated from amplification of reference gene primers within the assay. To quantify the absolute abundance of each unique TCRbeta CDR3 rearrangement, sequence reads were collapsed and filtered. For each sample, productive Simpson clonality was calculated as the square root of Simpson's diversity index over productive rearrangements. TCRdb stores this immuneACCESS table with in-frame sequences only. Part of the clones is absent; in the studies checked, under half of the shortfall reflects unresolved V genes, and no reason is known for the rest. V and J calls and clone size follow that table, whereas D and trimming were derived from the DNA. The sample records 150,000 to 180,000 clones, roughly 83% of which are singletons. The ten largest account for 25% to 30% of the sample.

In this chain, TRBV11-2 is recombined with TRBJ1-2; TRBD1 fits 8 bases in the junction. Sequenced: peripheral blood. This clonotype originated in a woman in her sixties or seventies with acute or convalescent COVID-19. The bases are TGTGCCAGCAGCTTAGGGGCGGGACAGGCCCCAGGCCTCTATGGCTACACCTTC. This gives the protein CASSLGAGQAPGLYGYTF.